This T cell receptor beta chain emerged from a study of shared clonotypes between healthy human individuals. Across the study: Aged between 18 and 49, the donors were a couple of women and a few men. Regarding the study as a whole: Tissues were not sampled, only blood, and their repertoires likely differ. Despite large depth, rarefaction showed incomplete sorted-subset sequencing.

Authors' processing steps: Junction-only immunoSEQ data arrived without quality scores, meaning filtering differed. TCRdb's table, derived via immunoSEQ multiplex PCR, lists solely in-frame clones and lacks some. The D gene and trimming were derived from the DNA, and the V and J assignments and clone size from that table. This sample has around 700,000 clones, with under 80% found just once. Germline V gives CDR1 MNHEY, CDR2 SMNVEV (reference sequence). V was clipped by 4 bases and J by 6 bases, with 22 bases between them. The CDR3 contains 16 residues. In its sample, this clone was seen a few times. What it recognizes is unknown.

The chain recombines TRBV27 with TRBJ2-7; weak D call: TRBD2 (7 bases). Material: memory CD4+ T cells sorted from blood. Documented subset: CD45RA-negative fraction. This TCR derives from a woman younger than 45 in good health. DNA for the CDR3: TGTGCCAGCAGTTCAGGCCGGTCGGGGGGCGCGTCCGAGCAGTACTTC. Protein product: CASSSGRSGGASEQYF.